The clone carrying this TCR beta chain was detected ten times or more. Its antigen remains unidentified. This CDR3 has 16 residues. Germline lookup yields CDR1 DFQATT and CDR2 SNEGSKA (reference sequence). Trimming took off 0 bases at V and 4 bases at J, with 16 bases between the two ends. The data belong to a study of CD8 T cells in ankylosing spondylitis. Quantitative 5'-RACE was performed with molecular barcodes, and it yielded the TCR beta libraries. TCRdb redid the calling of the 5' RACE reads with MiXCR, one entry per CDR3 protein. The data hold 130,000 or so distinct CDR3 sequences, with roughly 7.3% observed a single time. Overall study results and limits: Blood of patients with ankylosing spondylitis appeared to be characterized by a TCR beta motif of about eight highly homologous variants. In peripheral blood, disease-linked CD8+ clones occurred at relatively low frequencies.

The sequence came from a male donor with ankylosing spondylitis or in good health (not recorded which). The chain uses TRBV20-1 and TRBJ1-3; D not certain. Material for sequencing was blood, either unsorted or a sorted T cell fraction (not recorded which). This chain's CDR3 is CSARDAGEAAGNTIYF. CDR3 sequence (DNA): TGCAGTGCTAGAGACGCCGGGGAGGCAGCCGGAAACACCATATATTTT.